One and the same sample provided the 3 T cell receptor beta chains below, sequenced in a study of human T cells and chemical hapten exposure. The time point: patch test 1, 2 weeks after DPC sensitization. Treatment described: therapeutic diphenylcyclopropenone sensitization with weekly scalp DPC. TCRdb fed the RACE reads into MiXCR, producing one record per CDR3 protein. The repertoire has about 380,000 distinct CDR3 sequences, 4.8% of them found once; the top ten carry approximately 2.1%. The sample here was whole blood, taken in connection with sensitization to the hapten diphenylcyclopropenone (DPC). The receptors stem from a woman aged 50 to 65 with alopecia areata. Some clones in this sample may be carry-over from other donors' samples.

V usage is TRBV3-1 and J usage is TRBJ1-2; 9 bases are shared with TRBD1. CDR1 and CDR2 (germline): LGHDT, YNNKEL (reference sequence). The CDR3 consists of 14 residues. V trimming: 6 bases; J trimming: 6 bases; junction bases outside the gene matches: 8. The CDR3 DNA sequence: TGTGCCAGCAGACAACAGGGGGCGAACGATGGCTACACCTTC. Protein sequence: CASRQQGANDGYTF.

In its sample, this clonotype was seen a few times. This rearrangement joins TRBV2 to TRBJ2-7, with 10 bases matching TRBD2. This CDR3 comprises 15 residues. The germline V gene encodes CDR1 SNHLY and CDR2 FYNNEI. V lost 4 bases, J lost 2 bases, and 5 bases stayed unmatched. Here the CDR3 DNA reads TGTGCCAGCAGTGGACCTAGCGGGGGAGCCTACGAGCAGTACTTC. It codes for CASSGPSGGAYEQYF.

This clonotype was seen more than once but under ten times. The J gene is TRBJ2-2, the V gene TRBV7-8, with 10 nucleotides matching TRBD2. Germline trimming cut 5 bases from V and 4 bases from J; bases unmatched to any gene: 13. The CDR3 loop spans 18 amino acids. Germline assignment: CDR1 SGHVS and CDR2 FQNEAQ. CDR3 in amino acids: CASSPKRLGLAATGELFF. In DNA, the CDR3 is TGTGCCAGCAGCCCGAAGAGGCTTGGACTAGCGGCCACCGGGGAGCTGTTTTTT.